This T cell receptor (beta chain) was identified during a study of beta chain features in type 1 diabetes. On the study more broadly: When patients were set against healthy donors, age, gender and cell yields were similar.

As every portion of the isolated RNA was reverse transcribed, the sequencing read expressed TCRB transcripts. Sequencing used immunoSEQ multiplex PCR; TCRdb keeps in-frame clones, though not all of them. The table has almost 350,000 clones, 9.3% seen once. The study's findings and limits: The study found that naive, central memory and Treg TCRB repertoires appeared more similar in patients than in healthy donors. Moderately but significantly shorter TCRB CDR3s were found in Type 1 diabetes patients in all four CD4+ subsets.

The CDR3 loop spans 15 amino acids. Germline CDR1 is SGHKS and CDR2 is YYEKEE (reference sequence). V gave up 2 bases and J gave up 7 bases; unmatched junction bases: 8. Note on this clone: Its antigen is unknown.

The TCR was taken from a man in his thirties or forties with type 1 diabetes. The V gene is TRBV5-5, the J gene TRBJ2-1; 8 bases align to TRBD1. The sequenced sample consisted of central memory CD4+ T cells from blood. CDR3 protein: CASSFGQGAWNEQFF. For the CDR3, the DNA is TGTGCCAGCAGCTTCGGGCAGGGGGCGTGGAATGAGCAGTTCTTC.